This T cell receptor beta chain originates from a study of identical twins. Via MiXCR, TCRdb re-called the 5' RACE reads, giving one row per CDR3 protein. The sample consists of some 460,000 distinct CDR3 sequences, approximately 15% of them appearing once. This CDR3 region has 17 residues. Germline CDR1 and CDR2: ENHRY and SYGVKD. After removal of 5 bases from V and 1 base from J, the junction contained 5 bases not matched to a gene. This clonotype was counted ten times or more. What it recognizes is unknown. Study-level points and caveats: Models underestimated out-of-frame TCR alpha sharing in monozygotic twins. For zero-insertion analyses, partial confounding could come from invariant MAIT and iNKT cells.

In addition, the sample was reused for a study of yellow fever vaccine responses in identical twins.

The sequence derives from a woman aged 18-29 years in good health. Material: CD4+ T cells sorted from blood. J is TRBJ2-1 and V is TRBV10-3; the match to TRBD2 covers 13 bases. As DNA, the CDR3 is TGTGCCATCAGTTCGACTAGCGGGGGGCCTTCCTACAATGAGCAGTTCTTC. Protein: CAISSTSGGPSYNEQFF.